Shown below are 9 T cell receptor beta chains from a single sample sequenced in a study of T-cell memory formation after mild COVID-19. TCRdb passed the 5' RACE reads through MiXCR, listing each CDR3 protein once. This table has around 390,000 distinct CDR3 sequences, approximately 16% appearing once. Sequencing input: PBMCs or a T cell subset sorted from them (not recorded which). The source of these receptors is a man aged 18 to 29 who had mild COVID-19 (a few samples of this study predate the infection). Cell type and time point are not known.

This clonotype was seen a handful of times. The rearrangement uses TRBV3-1 and TRBJ2-5, with 7 bases matching TRBD2. The germline V gene has CDR1 LGHDT and CDR2 YNNKEL (reference sequence). J gave up 5 bases and V 7 bases, and 4 bases lay outside the gene matches. The CDR3 is 12 amino acids. CDR3 residues: CASTRGEETQYF. Here the CDR3 DNA reads TGTGCCAGCACCCGGGGGGAGGAGACCCAGTACTTC.

The rearrangement joins TRBV4-1 to TRBJ2-1; TRBD2 aligns across 9 bases. This CDR3 comprises 15 residues. V lost 2 bases and J lost 3; bases outside the gene matches: 2. Germline V gene data show CDR1 as MGHRA and CDR2 as YSYEKL. In DNA form, the CDR3 reads TGCGCCAGCAGCCAATCTAGCGGGGACTACAATGAGCAGTTCTTC. Protein product: CASSQSSGDYNEQFF.

The V and J genes are TRBV7-3 and TRBJ1-1, with no clear D. Between the trimmed V and J ends, which lost 1 base and 0 bases, there was a span of 9 bases. The CDR3 runs 15 residues. Per germline, CDR1 SGHTA and CDR2 FQGTGA. Here the CDR3 DNA reads TGTGCCAGCAGCTTAAATCCAACCATGAACACTGAAGCTTTCTTT. Encoded protein: CASSLNPTMNTEAFF.

The sample holds a few counts of this clonotype. CDR3 sequence: CASTSGGAYTSEQYV. The CDR3 coding sequence is TGTGCCAGCACAAGCGGGGGGGCCTACACAAGCGAGCAGTACGTC. This chain uses TRBV28 with TRBJ2-7, with 10 bases fitting TRBD2. The junction had 12 bases not matched to a gene; V was cut back by 7 bases and J by 6 bases. Germline V gene sequence: CDR1 MDHEN, CDR2 SYDVKM. The CDR3 is 15 amino acids.

This clonotype was counted only a few times. V gene TRBV6-5 combines with J gene TRBJ2-7; 9 bases are a match to TRBD1. The ends lost 6 bases at V and 6 bases at J; junction bases unmatched: 12. The CDR3 has 15 amino acids. Germline loops: CDR1 MNHEY, CDR2 SVGAGI. The CDR3 here is CASRPSAGTGFEQYV. The DNA for the CDR3 is TGTGCCAGCAGACCCTCCGCCGGGACAGGGTTCGAGCAGTACGTC.

This clonotype was recorded many times. The J gene is TRBJ1-3, the V gene TRBV29-1, with TRBD1 as a possible D gene (5 bases). Trimming took 8 bases from V and 5 from J, leaving 19 bases between them. Germline CDR1 reads SQVTM; CDR2 reads ANQGSEA. The CDR3 extends over 14 amino acids. In DNA, the CDR3 is TGCAGCCCCACGGGGACCGAGGGAAGAAACACCATATATTTT. This translates into CSPTGTEGRNTIYF.

The V and J genes are TRBV19 and TRBJ1-5, with TRBD1 as a possible D gene (5 bases). Germline-derived CDR1 and CDR2 are LNHDA and SQIVND (reference sequence). The CDR3 is made up of 16 amino acids. Trimming stripped 5 bases from V and 0 bases from J, with 14 bases between. The CDR3, as DNA: TGTGCCAGTAGTTCCCGGGGCAGGGCTAGCAATCAGCCCCAGCATTTT. Amino acid sequence: CASSSRGRASNQPQHF. Complete variable domain (other parts from reference TRBV19 and TRBJ1-5): DGGITQSPKYLFRKEGQNVTLSCEQNLNHDAMYWYRQDPGQGLRLIYYSQIVNDFQKGDIAEGYSVSREKKESFPLTVTSAQKNPTAFYLCASSSRGRASNQPQHFGDGTRLSIL.

The CDR3 loop reads CASSPPGQRAQPQHF. Here the CDR3 DNA reads TGTGCCAGCAGCCCCCCGGGGCAGAGGGCTCAGCCCCAGCATTTT. The rearrangement uses TRBV5-8 and TRBJ1-5; perhaps TRBD1 as D (5 bases). Trimming cost V 4 bases and J 6 bases, with 17 bases left between them. Germline assignment: CDR1 SGHTS and CDR2 YDEGEE. There are 15 residues in the CDR3.

This clonotype was observed at least ten times. The V and J genes are TRBV20-1 and TRBJ2-7, with 7 bases lining up with TRBD1. Germline values: CDR1 DFQATT, CDR2 SNEGSKA (reference sequence). The CDR3 loop spans 15 amino acids. Trimming cost V 6 bases and J 3 bases; bases outside gene matches: 14. DNA for the CDR3: TGCAGTGCACAGCCGGGACAGCTCCTGCTCTACGAGCAGTACGTC. It translates to CSAQPGQLLLYEQYV.